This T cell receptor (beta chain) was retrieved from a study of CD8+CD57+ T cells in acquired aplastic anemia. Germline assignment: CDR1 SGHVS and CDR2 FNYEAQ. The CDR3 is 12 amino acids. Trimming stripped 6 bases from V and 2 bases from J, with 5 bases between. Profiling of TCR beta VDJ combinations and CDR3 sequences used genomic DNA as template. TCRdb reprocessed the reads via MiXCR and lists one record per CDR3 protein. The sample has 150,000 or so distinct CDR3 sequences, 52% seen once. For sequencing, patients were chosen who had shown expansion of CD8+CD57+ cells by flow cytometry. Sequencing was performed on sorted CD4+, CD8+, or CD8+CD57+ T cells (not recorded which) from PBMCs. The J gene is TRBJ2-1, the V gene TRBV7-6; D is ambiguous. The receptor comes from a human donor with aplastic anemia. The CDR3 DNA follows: TGTGCCAGCAGTCGTACCTACAATGAGCAGTTCTTC. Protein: CASSRTYNEQFF. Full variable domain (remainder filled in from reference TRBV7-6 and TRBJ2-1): GAGVSQSPRYKVTKRGQDVALRCDPISGHVSLYWYRQALGQGPEFLTYFNYEAQQDKSGLPNDRFSAERPEGSISTLTIQRTEQRDSAMYRCASSRTYNEQFFGPGTRLTVL.